This T cell receptor beta chain was sequenced in a study of blood T cell repertoires in COVID-19. Background on the study: Researchers got acute and convalescent COVID-19 samples from the United States, Italy and Spain.

J lost 7 bases, V lost 3 bases, and 15 bases had no gene match. Germline CDR1 and CDR2: SGDLS and YYNGEE. The CDR3 consists of 16 residues. In the original workflow: Cell counts per sample came from amplifying reference gene primers. Generated by immunoSEQ multiplex PCR, the TCRdb table keeps only in-frame clones and is missing some. V, J and clone size were drawn from that table, and D and trimming were deduced from the DNA. The profile shows 380,000 or so clones, roughly 90% of them singletons. The origin of this receptor is a woman under 40 with acute COVID-19. The material sequenced was PBMCs or T cells enriched from blood (not recorded which). This sequence joins TRBV9 and TRBJ2-7; TRBD2 matches 8 bases. CDR3 residues: CASSAGERGTFWEQYF. The CDR3 DNA reads TGTGCCAGCAGCGCTGGGGAGCGGGGGACCTTTTGGGAGCAGTACTTC.